The present entry profiles one T cell receptor beta chain with its context. Sequencing was performed with immunoSEQ multiplex PCR; in TCRdb, only in-frame clones are kept and a portion is missing. Here the sample spans 100,000 to 150,000 clones, nearly 90% being singletons. The sample is drawn from a study of control samples from healthy donors and cancer patients. Trimming took 5 bases from V and 4 from J, leaving 14 bases between them. Germline CDR1 reads MDHEN; CDR2 reads SYDVKM. The CDR3 contains 14 residues. Source material: PBMCs. The chain carries TRBV28 and TRBJ1-1, with TRBD1 as a possible D gene (6 bases). The origin of this receptor is a man aged 45-60 years with head and neck cancer. The CDR3 bases are TGTGCCAGCAGTGAGGGGGGACTTGGCACTGAAGCTTTCTTT. Amino acids: CASSEGGLGTEAFF. Full variable domain (rest looked up from reference TRBV28 and TRBJ1-1): DVKVTQSSRYLVKRTGEKVFLECVQDMDHENMFWYRQDPGLGLRLIYFSYDVKMKEKGDIPEGYSVSREKKERFSLILESASTNQTSMYLCASSEGGLGTEAFFGQGTRLTVV.